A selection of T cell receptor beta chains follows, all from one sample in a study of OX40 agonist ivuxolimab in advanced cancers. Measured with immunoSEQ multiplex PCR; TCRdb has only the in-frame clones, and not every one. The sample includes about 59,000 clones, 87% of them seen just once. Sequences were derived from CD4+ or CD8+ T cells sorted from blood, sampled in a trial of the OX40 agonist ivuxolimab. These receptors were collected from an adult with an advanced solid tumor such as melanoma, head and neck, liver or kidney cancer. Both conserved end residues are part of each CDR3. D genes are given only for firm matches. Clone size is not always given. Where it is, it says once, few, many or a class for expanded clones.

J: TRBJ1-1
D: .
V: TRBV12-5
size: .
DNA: TGTGCTAGTGGTTTGATAGGGGTTACTGAAGCTTTCTTT
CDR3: CASGLIGVTEAFF

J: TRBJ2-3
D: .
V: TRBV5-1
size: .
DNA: TGCGCCAGCAGCTTGTTCCAGTACATCACAGATACGCAGTATTTT
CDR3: CASSLFQYITDTQYF

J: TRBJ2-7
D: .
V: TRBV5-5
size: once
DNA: TGTGCCAGCAGCCCCGGGCGGTCTTACGGGGGCGAGCAGTACTTC
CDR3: CASSPGRSYGGEQYF

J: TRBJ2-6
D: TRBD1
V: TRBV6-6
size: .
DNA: TGTGCCAGCAGTTGGGGACAGGGCTCTGGGGCCAACGTCCTGACTTTC
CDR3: CASSWGQGSGANVLTF

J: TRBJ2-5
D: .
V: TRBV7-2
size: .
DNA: TGTGCCAGCAGCTTGGTCGGGGCCCCGCAGACCCAGTACTTC
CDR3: CASSLVGAPQTQYF

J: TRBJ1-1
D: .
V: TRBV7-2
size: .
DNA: TGTGCCAGCAGCTTCGTCGGGTGGGGGAACACTGAAGCTTTCTTT
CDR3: CASSFVGWGNTEAFF

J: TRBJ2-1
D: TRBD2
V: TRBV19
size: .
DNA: TGTGCCAGTAATCGCGGCGGGAGTAAGAATGAGCAGTTCTTC
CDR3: CASNRGGSKNEQFF

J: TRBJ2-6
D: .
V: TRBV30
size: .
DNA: TGTGCCTGGAGTGTACGAGGGGCCAACGTCCTGACTTTC
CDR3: CAWSVRGANVLTF

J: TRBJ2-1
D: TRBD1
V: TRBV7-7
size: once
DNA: TGTGCCAGTTCTGACAGGGTATGGAATGAGCAGTTCTTC
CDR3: CASSDRVWNEQFF

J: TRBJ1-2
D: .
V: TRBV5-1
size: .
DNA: TGCGCCAGCAGCACACAGGGACATGAGGGCTACACCTTC
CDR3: CASSTQGHEGYTF

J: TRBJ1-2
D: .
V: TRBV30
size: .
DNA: TGTGCCTGGAGTGTACCAGGTAGGGCGAACTATGGCTACACCTTC
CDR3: CAWSVPGRANYGYTF

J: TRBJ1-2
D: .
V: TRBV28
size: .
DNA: TGTGCCAGCACTCAAGCTAACTATGGCTACACCTTC
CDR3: CASTQANYGYTF

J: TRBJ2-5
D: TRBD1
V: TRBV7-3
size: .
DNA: TGTGCCAGCGGACAGGGGGCGGGAGAGACCCAGTACTTC
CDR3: CASGQGAGETQYF